The following is a T cell receptor beta chain sequence with its context. This entry belongs to a study of preoperative IRX-2 immunotherapy in early breast cancer. Treatment denoted: preoperative locoregional IRX-2 cytokine immunotherapy. Profiling relied on immunoSEQ multiplex PCR, and the TCRdb table lists in-frame clones only, not all of them. The repertoire holds approximately 15,000 clones, with approximately 91% as singletons. This receptor was taken from a human donor with breast cancer. Sampling was done from a patient treated with IRX-2 immunotherapy.

This CDR3 reads CASSLKAYGYTF. CDR3 in DNA: TGTGCCAGCAGTTTAAAGGCCTATGGCTACACCTTC. This chain joins TRBV28 and TRBJ1-2; unclear D gene. Germline V gene sequence: CDR1 MDHEN, CDR2 SYDVKM. V was cut by 2 bases and J by 4 bases, with 5 bases left in between. The length of the CDR3 is 12 residues.